The clone carrying this T cell receptor beta chain was observed a handful of times. The ends lost 2 bases at V and 5 bases at J; junction bases unmatched: 4. This CDR3 contains 14 residues. The germline CDR1 and CDR2 sequences are SGHAT and FQDESV (reference sequence). Clones were read by immunoSEQ multiplex PCR, and TCRdb kept only the in-frame ones, dropping some. Of about 20,000 clones in the sample, around 70% were seen once. Described treatment: randomized to nivolumab then ipilimumab (arm A) or the reverse (arm B). Live CD3+CD8+ CD19− CD56− cells were sorted from PBMCs. The data were taken from a study of sequential checkpoint blockade in melanoma. Study overall: Each arm's sequence ended with maintenance nivolumab.

The chain uses TRBV11-1 and TRBJ2-7; 9 bases line up with TRBD2. This receptor was obtained from a human donor with melanoma. The sequencing here drew on CD8+ T cells sorted from blood (inferred from file names), taken from a patient given nivolumab and ipilimumab in sequence. CDR3: CASSLIAGENEQYF. The CDR3 coding sequence is TGTGCCAGCAGCTTAATAGCGGGAGAAAACGAGCAGTACTTC.